These 11 T cell receptor beta chains originate from one sample sequenced in a study of T cells in Graves' hyperthyroidism and ophthalmopathy. It was RNA transcripts that yielded the amplified TCR beta CDR3 regions. Primed by the HTBI set, a first-round RT-PCR was run on the TCR CDR3. TCRdb re-derived calls from the multiplex PCR reads in MiXCR, one entry per CDR3 protein. The repertoire consists of more than 450,000 distinct CDR3 sequences, with about 20% occurring once and the leading ten covering about 45%. Sequenced sample: blood. The receptors were sampled from a man between 35 and 55 years old with Graves' ophthalmopathy.

The chain employs TRBV20-1 and TRBJ2-3; D perhaps matches TRBD2 (7 bases). Germline values: CDR1 DFQATT, CDR2 SNEGSKA (reference sequence). The CDR3 is made up of 12 amino acids. The V end was cut by 5 bases, the J end by 4 bases, with 10 bases between. CDR3 protein: CSAEGGADTQYF. The CDR3 DNA reads as TGCAGTGCTGAAGGGGGGGCAGATACGCAGTATTTT.

This clonotype was observed many times. CDR3 in DNA: TGTGCCAGCAGCCGGACTAGCGGGGGGAGAGAGACCCAGTACTTC. It specifies CASSRTSGGRETQYF. This sequence joins TRBV11-3 and TRBJ2-5; 14 positions match TRBD2. Germline assignment: CDR1 SGHNT and CDR2 YENEEA. The CDR3 runs to 15 residues. The V segment lost 5 bases and the J segment 4 bases; nucleotides outside the gene matches: 3.

For this clonotype: One end of the junction is discordant with germline, which a read error may explain. The V and J genes are TRBV5-5 and TRBJ2-1, with 7 bases aligning to TRBD2. The CDR3 consists of 16 residues. The germline CDR1 and CDR2 sequences are SGHKS and YYEKEE (reference sequence). CDR3 bases: TGTGCCGGCAGCTCGGGGACTACGCGACAACACAATGAGCAGTTCTTC. Translation gives CAGSSGTTRQHNEQFF.

The chain joins TRBV5-1 to TRBJ1-4; no clear D gene. V gave up 3 bases and J gave up 0 bases, with 6 bases separating them. The CDR3 is made up of 14 amino acids. Germline-derived CDR1 and CDR2 are SGHRS and YFSETQ. The CDR3 DNA follows: TGCGCCAGCAGCTCAGAGGCAACTAATGAAAAACTGTTTTTT. It yields the protein CASSSEATNEKLFF.

This clonotype came up many times. This chain uses TRBV6-2 or TRBV6-3 with TRBJ2-5; TRBD2 matches at 10 bases. This CDR3 spans 14 amino acids. Germline V gene data show CDR1 as MNHEY and CDR2 as SVGEGT. Trimming removed 7 bases from V and 1 base from J; junction bases left unmatched: 3. Here the CDR3 reads CASTSGRAQETQYF. The CDR3 DNA reads TGTGCCAGCACCAGCGGGAGGGCCCAAGAGACCCAGTACTTC.

This clonotype has a handful of counts. The chain recombines TRBV4-1 with TRBJ2-3; the match to TRBD2 covers 10 bases. Trimming cost V 1 base and J 3 bases; bases outside gene matches: 7. The CDR3 runs 17 residues. Per the germline V gene, CDR1 is MGHRA and CDR2 is YSYEKL. The CDR3 bases are TGCGCCAGCAGCCAAGGTCCCAGCGGGGGGGCAACAGATACGCAGTATTTT. This codes for CASSQGPSGGATDTQYF.

This clonotype was seen repeatedly, ten times or more. This chain connects TRBV9 to TRBJ2-3; D possibly corresponds to TRBD2 (6 bases). The CDR3 totals 15 residues. Germline V gene sequence: CDR1 SGDLS, CDR2 YYNGEE. The V gene lost 0 bases and the J gene lost 4 bases, with 12 bases spanning the gap. Here the CDR3 reads CASSVGKTGADTQYF. The CDR3 bases are TGTGCCAGCAGCGTAGGAAAAACGGGAGCAGATACGCAGTATTTT. Variable domain in full (rest from reference TRBV9 and TRBJ2-3): DSGVTQTPKHLITATGQRVTLRCSPRSGDLSVYWYQQSLDQGLQFLIQYYNGEERAKGNILERFSAQQFPDLHSELNLSSLELGDSALYFCASSVGKTGADTQYFGPGTRLTVL.

This clonotype occurred a few times. The chain carries TRBV12-5 and TRBJ2-1, with D unclear. The CDR3 contains 13 residues. CDR1 is LGHNT, CDR2 FRNRAP, per germline. V was clipped by 3 bases and J by 7 bases, with 10 bases between them. The CDR3 DNA is TGTGCTAGTGGTTTCCCGCCTTATAATGAGCAGTTCTTC. Amino acid sequence: CASGFPPYNEQFF.

This clonotype was detected only a few times. Sequence at one end of the junction differs from germline and may be a read error. The genes are TRBV2 and TRBJ1-1; D might be TRBD1 (6 bases). The germline V gene has CDR1 SNHLY and CDR2 FYNNEI. The CDR3 has 13 amino acids. CDR3 residues: CASIETGQAEAFF. The CDR3 nucleotides are TGTGCCAGCATTGAAACAGGGCAGGCTGAAGCTTTCTTT.

This clonotype came up many times. This chain uses TRBV12-3 or TRBV12-4 with TRBJ1-5, with 10 positions matching TRBD1. The V segment lost 6 bases and the J segment 6 bases; nucleotides outside the gene matches: 8. The CDR3 has 15 amino acids. The CDR3 here is CASSPTGGGGQPQHF. In DNA form, the CDR3 reads TGTGCCAGCAGCCCGACAGGGGGCGGAGGTCAGCCCCAGCATTTT.

This clonotype appeared many times. The chain employs TRBV7-8 and TRBJ2-5; D may be TRBD1 (5 bases). V was pared by 6 bases and J by 1 base, with 15 bases between. This CDR3 has 15 residues. Germline V gene lookup returns CDR1 SGHVS and CDR2 FQNEAQ. CDR3 bases: TGTGCCAGCAGGTTTACCAGGGAATCCCAAGAGACCCAGTACTTC. Its protein is CASRFTRESQETQYF.